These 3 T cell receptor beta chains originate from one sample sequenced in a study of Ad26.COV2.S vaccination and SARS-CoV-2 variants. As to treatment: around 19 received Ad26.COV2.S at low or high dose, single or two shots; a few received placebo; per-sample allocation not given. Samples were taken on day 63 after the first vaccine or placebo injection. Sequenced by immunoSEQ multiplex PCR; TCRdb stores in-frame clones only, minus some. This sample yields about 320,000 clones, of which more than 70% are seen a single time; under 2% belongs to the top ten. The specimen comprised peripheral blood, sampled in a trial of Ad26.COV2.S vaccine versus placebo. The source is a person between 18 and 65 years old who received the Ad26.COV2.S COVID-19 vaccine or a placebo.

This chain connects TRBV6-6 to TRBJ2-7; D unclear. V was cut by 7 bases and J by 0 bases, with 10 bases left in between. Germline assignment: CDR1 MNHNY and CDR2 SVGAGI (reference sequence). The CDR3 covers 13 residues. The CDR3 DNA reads TGTGCCAGCACCGACGCGAGCTCCTACGAGCAGTACTTC. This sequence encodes CASTDASSYEQYF.

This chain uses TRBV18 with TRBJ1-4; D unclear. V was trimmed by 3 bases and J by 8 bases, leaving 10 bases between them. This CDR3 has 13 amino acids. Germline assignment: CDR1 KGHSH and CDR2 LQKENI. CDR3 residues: CASSPDPGEKLFF. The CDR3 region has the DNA TGTGCCAGCTCACCGGACCCCGGGGAAAAACTGTTTTTT.

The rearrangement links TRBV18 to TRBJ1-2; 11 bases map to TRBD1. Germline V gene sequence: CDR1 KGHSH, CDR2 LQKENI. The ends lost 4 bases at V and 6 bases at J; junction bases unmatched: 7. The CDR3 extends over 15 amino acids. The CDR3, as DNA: TGTGCCAGCTCACTCTGGACAGGGGGCTCAGATGGCTACACCTTC. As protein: CASSLWTGGSDGYTF.